The clone carrying this TCR beta chain has a handful of counts. Its antigen is still unknown. This record comes from a study of beta chain features in type 1 diabetes. General study points: The study found moderately but significantly shorter TCRB CDR3s in all four CD4+ subsets of Type 1 diabetes patients.

From germline, CDR1 is SGHVS and CDR2 FQNEAQ. This CDR3 comprises 14 residues. The junction had 8 bases not matched to a gene; V was cut back by 5 bases and J by 5 bases. TCRB transcripts that were expressed got sequenced, as all of the isolated RNA had been reverse transcribed. Clones were sequenced by immunoSEQ multiplex PCR, and TCRdb holds only the in-frame ones, with some missing. This table holds some 160,000 clones, around 9% found once. This chain uses TRBV7-8 with TRBJ2-5; 7 bases line up with TRBD2. The clonotype was recovered from a woman aged 25 to 39 with type 1 diabetes. Sequences were obtained from central memory CD4+ T cells from blood. The CDR3: CASSPTSWEETQYF. As DNA, the CDR3 is TGTGCCAGCAGCCCGACTAGCTGGGAGGAGACCCAGTACTTC.